Sequencing of this T cell receptor (beta chain) was carried out in a study of T-cell reconstitution after alpha-beta-depleted transplantation in children. This clonotype occurred a few times. Unique molecular identifiers were incorporated into the prepared TCRbeta library. In TCRdb, the PCR reads were re-called with MiXCR into one record per CDR3 protein. This table holds about 400,000 distinct CDR3 sequences, 13% found once. The TCR comes from a human donor who donated a stem cell graft to a child with Fanconi anemia. Sequenced material: PBMCs, taken from the stem cell graft.

DNA of the CDR3: TGCAGTGCTAGGGTAGGGACCTTGGAAGAGACCCAGTACTTC. Amino acid sequence: CSARVGTLEETQYF. The chain is built from TRBV20-1 and TRBJ2-5; D may match TRBD1 or TRBD2 (5 bases each). The V gene lost 3 bases and the J gene lost 3 bases, with 14 bases spanning the gap. The CDR3 totals 14 residues. Germline CDR1 reads DFQATT; CDR2 reads SNEGSKA (reference sequence).